This T cell receptor (beta chain) was sequenced in a study of blood T cell repertoires in COVID-19. TCRdb's table, derived via immunoSEQ multiplex PCR, lists solely in-frame clones and lacks some. The table includes hundreds of thousands of clones, roughly 86% detected once. The CDR3 covers 15 residues. CDR1 MDHEN and CDR2 SYDVKM come from the germline V gene. V trimming: 6 bases; J trimming: 3 bases; junction bases outside the gene matches: 8. The sequenced sample consisted of PBMCs or T cells enriched from blood (not recorded which). This rearrangement joins TRBV28 to TRBJ2-3, with 8 bases matching TRBD2. The receptor's source is a man aged 40-49 years in a cohort exposed to, infected with or recovered from COVID-19 (not recorded which). This chain's CDR3 is CASSFLGLVTDTQYF. The CDR3 nucleotides are TGTGCCAGCAGCTTTTTGGGACTAGTGACAGATACGCAGTATTTT.